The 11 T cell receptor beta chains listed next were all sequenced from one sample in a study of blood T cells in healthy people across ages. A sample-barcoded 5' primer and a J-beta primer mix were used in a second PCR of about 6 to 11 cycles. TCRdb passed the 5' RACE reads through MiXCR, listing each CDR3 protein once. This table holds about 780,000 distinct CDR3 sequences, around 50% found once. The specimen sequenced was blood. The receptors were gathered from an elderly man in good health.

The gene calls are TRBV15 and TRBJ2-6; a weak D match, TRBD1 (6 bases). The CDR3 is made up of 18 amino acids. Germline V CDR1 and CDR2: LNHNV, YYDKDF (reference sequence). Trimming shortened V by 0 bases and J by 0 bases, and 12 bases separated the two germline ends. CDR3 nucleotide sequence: TGTGCCACCAGCAGAGATACGGACAGTTACTCTGGGGCCAACGTCCTGACTTTC. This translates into CATSRDTDSYSGANVLTF.

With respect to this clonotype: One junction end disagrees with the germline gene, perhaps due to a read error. Here the CDR3 reads CASSTPTGLNTEAFF. CDR3 nucleotide sequence: TGTGCCAGCAGTACACCCACAGGTTTGAACACTGAGGCTTTCTTT. The J gene is TRBJ1-1, the V gene TRBV6-5; D might be TRBD1 (5 bases). CDR1 and CDR2 from the germline V gene are MNHEY and SVGAGI. CDR3 length equals 15 residues.

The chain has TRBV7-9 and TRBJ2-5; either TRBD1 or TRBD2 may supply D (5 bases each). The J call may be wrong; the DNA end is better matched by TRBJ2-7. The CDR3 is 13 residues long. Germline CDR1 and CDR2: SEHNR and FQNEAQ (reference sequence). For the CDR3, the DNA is TGTGCCAGCAGCATAGAGGGACCTGGCGAGCAGTACTTC. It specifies CASSIEGPGEQYF.

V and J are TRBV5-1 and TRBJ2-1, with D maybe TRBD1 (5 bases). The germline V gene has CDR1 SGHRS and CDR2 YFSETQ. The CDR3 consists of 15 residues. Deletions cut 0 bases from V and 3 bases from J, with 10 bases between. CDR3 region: CASSLVRDVYNEQFF. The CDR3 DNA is TGCGCCAGCAGCTTGGTCAGGGATGTCTACAATGAGCAGTTCTTC.

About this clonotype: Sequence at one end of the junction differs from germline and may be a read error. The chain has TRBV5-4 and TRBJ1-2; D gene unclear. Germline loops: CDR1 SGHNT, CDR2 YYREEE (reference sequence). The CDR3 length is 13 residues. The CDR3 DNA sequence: TGTACCAGCAGCCCGGGGTTGGGGAATGGCTACACCTTC. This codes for CTSSPGLGNGYTF. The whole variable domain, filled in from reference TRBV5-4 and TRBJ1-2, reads ETGVTQSPTHLIKTRGQQVTLRCSSQSGHNTVSWYQQALGQGPQFIFQYYREEENGRGNFPPRFSGLQFPNYSSELNVNALELDDSALYLCTSSPGLGNGYTFGSGTRLTVV.

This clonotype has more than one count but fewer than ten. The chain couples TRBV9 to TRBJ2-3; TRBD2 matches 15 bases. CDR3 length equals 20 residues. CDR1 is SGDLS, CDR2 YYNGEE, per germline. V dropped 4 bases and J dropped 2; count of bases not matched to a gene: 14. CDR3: CASSNKGLAGGLPVTDTQYF. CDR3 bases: TGTGCCAGCAGCAACAAGGGACTAGCGGGAGGTCTCCCCGTCACAGATACGCAGTATTTT.

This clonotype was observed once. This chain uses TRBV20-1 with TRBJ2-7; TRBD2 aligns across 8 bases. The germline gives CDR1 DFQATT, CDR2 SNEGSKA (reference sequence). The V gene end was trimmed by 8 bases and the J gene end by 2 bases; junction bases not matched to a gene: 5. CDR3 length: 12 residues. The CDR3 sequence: CSLSGVTYEQYF. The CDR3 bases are TGCAGTCTTAGCGGGGTAACCTACGAGCAGTACTTC.

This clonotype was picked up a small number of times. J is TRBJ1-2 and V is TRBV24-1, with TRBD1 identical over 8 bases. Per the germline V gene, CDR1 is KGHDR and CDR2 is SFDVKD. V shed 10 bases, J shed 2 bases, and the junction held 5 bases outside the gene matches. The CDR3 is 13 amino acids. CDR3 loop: CATNQGANYGYTF. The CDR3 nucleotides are TGTGCCACGAATCAGGGGGCAAACTATGGCTACACCTTC.

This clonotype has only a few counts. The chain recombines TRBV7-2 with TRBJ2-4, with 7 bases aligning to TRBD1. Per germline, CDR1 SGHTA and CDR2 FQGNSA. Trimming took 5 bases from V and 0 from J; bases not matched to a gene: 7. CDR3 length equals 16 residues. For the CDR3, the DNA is TGTGCCAGCAGCGCCCTCGGGACAGTAGCCAAAAACATTCAGTACTTC. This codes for CASSALGTVAKNIQYF.

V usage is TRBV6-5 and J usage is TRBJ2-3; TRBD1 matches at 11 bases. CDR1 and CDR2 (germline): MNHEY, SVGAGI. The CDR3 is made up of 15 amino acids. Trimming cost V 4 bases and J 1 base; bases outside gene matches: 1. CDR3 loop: CASSWGQGGTDTQYF. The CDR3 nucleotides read TGTGCCAGCAGTTGGGGACAGGGGGGCACAGATACGCAGTATTTT.

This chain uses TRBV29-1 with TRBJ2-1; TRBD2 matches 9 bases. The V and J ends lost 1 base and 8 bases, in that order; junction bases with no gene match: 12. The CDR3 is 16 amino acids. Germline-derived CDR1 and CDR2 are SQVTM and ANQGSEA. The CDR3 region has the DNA TGCAGCGTTGAAGGTCGGCCGAGCGGGAGGTGGTATGAGCAGTTCTTC. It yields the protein CSVEGRPSGRWYEQFF.